This note documents a single T cell receptor beta chain sequence. The antigen is undetermined. These data belong to a study of spatial heterogeneity in lung cancer. Study-wide context: Alpha-chain sequences were detected in numbers that were consistently lower than beta-chain sequences. A unique TCR and UMI combination showed up more than ten times in raw reads, on average. General study findings and limits: Follow-up blood showed ubiquitous expanded tumor TCRs less than blood at resection did.

TCR cDNA molecules each had a unique molecular identifier. TCRdb re-derived calls from the 5' RACE reads in MiXCR, one entry per CDR3 protein. The sample lists about 82,000 distinct CDR3 sequences; roughly 13% were seen once. CDR1 and CDR2 (germline): MRHNA, SNTAGT. Germline trimming cut 4 bases from V and 9 bases from J; bases unmatched to any gene: 8. The CDR3 is 15 amino acids. Time point specified: sample taken at primary tumor resection. Sequencing was performed on whole RNA extracted from tumor and nontumor lung tissue, or from frozen PBMC, and the material was left unsorted. The sample consisted of PBMCs, taken at surgery. V and J are TRBV6-4 and TRBJ2-1; TRBD2 agrees at 11 bases. This TCR was recovered from a male donor with early-stage non-small cell lung cancer. CDR3 in amino acids: CASSVMASGRSEQFF. The CDR3 region has the DNA TGTGCCAGCAGTGTTATGGCTAGCGGGAGGAGTGAGCAGTTCTTC.